This entry is about one TCR beta chain. TCRdb re-called the 5' RACE reads and shows each CDR3 protein once, DNA omitted. The sample's table shows approximately 160,000 distinct CDR3 sequences. The sample belongs to a study of monozygotic twins with inflammatory bowel disease. There are 13 residues in the CDR3. Germline V gives CDR1 DFQATT, CDR2 SNEGSKA (reference sequence). The sequence was collected from a human donor with ulcerative colitis or Crohn's disease, or a healthy co-twin of an affected twin (not recorded which). V is TRBV20-1 and J is TRBJ1-5. The sample was blood. The CDR3 is CSVRKNSNQPQHF.